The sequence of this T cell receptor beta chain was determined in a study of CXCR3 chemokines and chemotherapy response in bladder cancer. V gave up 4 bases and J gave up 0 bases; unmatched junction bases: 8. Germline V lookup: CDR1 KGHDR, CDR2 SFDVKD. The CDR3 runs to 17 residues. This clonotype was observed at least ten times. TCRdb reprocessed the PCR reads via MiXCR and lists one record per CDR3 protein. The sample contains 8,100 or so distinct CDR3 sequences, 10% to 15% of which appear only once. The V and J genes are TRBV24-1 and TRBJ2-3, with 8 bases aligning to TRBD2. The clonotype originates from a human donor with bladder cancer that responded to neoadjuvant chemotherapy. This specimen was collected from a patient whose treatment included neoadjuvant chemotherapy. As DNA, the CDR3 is TGTGCCACCAGTGACTCCAACCTAGCGGGTAGCACAGATACGCAGTATTTT. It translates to CATSDSNLAGSTDTQYF.